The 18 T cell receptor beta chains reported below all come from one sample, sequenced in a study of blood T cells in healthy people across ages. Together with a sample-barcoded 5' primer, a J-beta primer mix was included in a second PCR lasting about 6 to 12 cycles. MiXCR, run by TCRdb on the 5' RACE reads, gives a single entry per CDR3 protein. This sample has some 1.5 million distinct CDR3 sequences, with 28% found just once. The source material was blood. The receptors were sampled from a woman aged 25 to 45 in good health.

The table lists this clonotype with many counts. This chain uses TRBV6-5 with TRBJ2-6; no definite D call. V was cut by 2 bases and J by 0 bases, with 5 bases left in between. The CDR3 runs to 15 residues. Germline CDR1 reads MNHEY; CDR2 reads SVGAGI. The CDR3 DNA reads TGTGCCAGCAGTTACAAACCCTCTGGGGCCAACGTCCTGACTTTC. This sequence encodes CASSYKPSGANVLTF.

The CDR3 here is CASSQGGRESVYGYTF. CDR3 coding DNA: TGCGCCAGCAGCCAAGGAGGCAGGGAATCGGTTTATGGCTACACCTTC. The chain couples TRBV4-3 to TRBJ1-2, with D possibly being TRBD1 (5 bases). This CDR3 has 16 residues. CDR1 and CDR2 (germline): LGHNA, YSLEER. V lost 1 base and J lost 5, with 17 bases in between.

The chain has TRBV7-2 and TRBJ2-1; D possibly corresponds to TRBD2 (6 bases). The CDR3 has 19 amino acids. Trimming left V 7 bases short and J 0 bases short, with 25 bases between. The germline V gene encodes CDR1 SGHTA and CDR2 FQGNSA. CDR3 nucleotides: TGTGCCAGCAACCCCCCAGTGGGCGGGGTGACAAGCTCCTACAATGAGCAGTTCTTC. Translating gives CASNPPVGGVTSSYNEQFF.

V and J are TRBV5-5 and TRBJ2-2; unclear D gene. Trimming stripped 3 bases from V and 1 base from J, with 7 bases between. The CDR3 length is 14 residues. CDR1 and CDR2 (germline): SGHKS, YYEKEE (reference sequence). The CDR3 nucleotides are TGTGCCAGCAGCTGGATATTGAACACCGGGGAGCTGTTTTTT. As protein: CASSWILNTGELFF.

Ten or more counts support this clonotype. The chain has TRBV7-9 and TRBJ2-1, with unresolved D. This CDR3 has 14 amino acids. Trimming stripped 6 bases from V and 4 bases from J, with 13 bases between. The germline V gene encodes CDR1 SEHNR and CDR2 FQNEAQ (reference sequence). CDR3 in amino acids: CASSSGKVYNEQFF. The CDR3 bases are TGTGCCAGCAGTTCTGGTAAGGTGTACAATGAGCAGTTCTTC.

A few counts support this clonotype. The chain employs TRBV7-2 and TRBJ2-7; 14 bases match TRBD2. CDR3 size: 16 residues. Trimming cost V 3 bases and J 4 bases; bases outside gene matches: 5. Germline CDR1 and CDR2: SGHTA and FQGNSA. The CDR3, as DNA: TGTGCCAGCAGCTTGACTAGCGGGAGGGCCGGGTACGAGCAGTACTTC. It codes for CASSLTSGRAGYEQYF.

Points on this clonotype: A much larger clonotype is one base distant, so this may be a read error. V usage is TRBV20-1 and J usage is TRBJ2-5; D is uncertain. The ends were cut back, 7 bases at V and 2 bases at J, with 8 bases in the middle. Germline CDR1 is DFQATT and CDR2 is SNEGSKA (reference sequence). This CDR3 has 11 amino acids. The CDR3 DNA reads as TGCAGTGGGGGTTATCAAGAGACCCAGTACTTC. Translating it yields CSGGYQETQYF.

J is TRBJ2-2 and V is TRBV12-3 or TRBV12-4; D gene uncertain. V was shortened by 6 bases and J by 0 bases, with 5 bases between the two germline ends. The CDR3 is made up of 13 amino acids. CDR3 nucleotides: TGTGCCAGCAGGACCACGAACACCGGGGAGCTGTTTTTT. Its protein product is CASRTTNTGELFF.

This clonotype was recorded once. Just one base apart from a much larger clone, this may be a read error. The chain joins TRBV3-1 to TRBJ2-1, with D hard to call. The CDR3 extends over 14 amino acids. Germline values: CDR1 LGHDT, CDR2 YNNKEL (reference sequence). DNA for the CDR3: TGTGCCAGCGGCCAAGATCTTCGCGGCGATGAGCAGTTCTTC. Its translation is CASGQDLRGDEQFF.

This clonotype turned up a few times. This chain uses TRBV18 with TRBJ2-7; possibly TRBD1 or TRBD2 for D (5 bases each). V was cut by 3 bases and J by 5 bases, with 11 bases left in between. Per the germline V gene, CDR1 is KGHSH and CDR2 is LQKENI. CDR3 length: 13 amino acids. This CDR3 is CASSPGVRDEQYF. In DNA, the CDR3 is TGTGCCAGCTCACCGGGGGTGCGCGACGAGCAGTACTTC.

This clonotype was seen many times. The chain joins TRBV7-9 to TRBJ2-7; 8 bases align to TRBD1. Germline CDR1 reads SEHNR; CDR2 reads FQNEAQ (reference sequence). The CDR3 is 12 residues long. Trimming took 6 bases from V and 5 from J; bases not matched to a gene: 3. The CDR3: CASRGQANEQYF. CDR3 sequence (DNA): TGTGCCAGCAGGGGACAGGCGAACGAGCAGTACTTC.

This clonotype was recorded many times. The CDR3 spells CSARDRQALYYGYTF. The CDR3 DNA reads TGCAGTGCTAGAGACCGACAGGCCCTCTACTATGGCTACACCTTC. The gene calls are TRBV20-1 and TRBJ1-2; perhaps TRBD1 as D (6 bases). From germline, CDR1 is DFQATT and CDR2 SNEGSKA (reference sequence). The V and J ends lost 0 bases and 3 bases respectively, with 14 bases between them. This CDR3 spans 15 amino acids.

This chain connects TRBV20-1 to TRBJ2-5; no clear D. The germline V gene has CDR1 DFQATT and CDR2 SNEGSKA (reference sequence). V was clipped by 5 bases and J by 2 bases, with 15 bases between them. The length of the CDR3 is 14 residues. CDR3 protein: CSAPASASQETQYF. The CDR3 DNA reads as TGCAGTGCTCCAGCTTCGGCCTCACAAGAGACCCAGTACTTC.

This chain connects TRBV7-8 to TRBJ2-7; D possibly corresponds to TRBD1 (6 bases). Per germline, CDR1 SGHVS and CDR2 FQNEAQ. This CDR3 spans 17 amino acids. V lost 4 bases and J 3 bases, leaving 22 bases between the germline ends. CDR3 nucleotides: TGTGCCAGCAGCTCCCCATTTCAGGGGACGGAGAACTACGAGCAGTACTTC. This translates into CASSSPFQGTENYEQYF.

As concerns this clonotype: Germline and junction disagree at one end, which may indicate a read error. The CDR3 loop reads CACSRASGRNIQYF. The CDR3 nucleotides are TGTGCCTGCAGCCGGGCTAGCGGGAGAAACATTCAGTACTTC. The rearrangement links TRBV3-1 to TRBJ2-4; 10 bases fit TRBD2. The CDR3 is 14 residues long. Germline V gene data show CDR1 as LGHDT and CDR2 as YNNKEL (reference sequence).

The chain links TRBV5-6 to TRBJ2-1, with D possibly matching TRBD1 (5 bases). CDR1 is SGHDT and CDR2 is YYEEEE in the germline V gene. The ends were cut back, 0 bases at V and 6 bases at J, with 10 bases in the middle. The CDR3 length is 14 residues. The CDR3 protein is CASSLGQFANEQFF. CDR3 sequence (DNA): TGTGCCAGCAGCTTGGGACAGTTTGCCAATGAGCAGTTCTTC.

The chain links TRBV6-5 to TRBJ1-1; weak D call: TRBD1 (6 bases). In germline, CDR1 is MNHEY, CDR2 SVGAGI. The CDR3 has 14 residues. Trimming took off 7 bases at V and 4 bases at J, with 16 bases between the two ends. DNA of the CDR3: TGTGCCAGCATCCAAGGGGGGCACGGCACTGAAGCTTTCTTT. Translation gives CASIQGGHGTEAFF.

The CDR3 region is CAGGGDTQYF. The DNA of the CDR3 is TGTGCCGGCGGGGGAGATACGCAGTATTTT. This rearrangement joins TRBV12-3 or TRBV12-4 to TRBJ2-3; 7 nucleotides line up with TRBD2. The CDR3 extends over 10 amino acids. Trimming cost V 11 bases and J 5 bases; bases outside gene matches: 1.